A single TCR beta chain is shown here with its context. Per the original methods: For nucleated cells, counts were estimated from reference gene primer amplification. TCRdb keeps only in-frame clones here, not all; method: immunoSEQ multiplex PCR. The V and J calls and clone size were taken over from that table, and D and trimming were inferred from the DNA. Counted here are about 240,000 clones, roughly 80% occurring once; the ten biggest clones make up approximately 10%. These data belong to a study of blood T cell repertoires in COVID-19. Study summary: Sites in the United States, Italy and Spain provided acute and convalescent COVID-19 samples. Sources were T cells, B-cell-depleted T cells, or PBMCs; the material itself was cDNA or gDNA.

The CDR3 is 17 residues long. The V segment lost 2 bases and the J segment 2 bases; nucleotides outside the gene matches: 6. Germline values: CDR1 MNHNS, CDR2 SASEGT. This rearrangement joins TRBV6-1 to TRBJ2-6; 7 bases line up with TRBD2. The receptor comes from a woman older than 75 with acute or convalescent COVID-19. The sequencing sample was made of peripheral blood. CDR3 coding DNA: TGTGCCAGCAGTGAAATGGGAGGGTTCCCTGGGGCCAACGTCCTGACTTTC. As protein: CASSEMGGFPGANVLTF.